A selection of T cell receptor beta chains follows, all from one sample in a study of CD4+ T cells in melanoma. Using immunoSEQ multiplex PCR, the repertoire was profiled, and TCRdb retains in-frame clones only, with some absent. The top ten clones hold less than 4% of a sample with about 120,000 clones, around 92% of them seen once. The material sequenced was peripheral blood. These receptors came from a human donor with melanoma. Each CDR3 is given with its conserved first and last residue. Fields, in order: CDR3 length, J gene, V gene, clone size, D gene, CDR3 protein, CDR3 DNA. D genes are given only for firm matches. Only part of the rows carry a size: once, few, many, or a class if the clone is expanded.

17 | TRBJ2-6 | TRBV5-8 | . | TRBD1 | CASSFLQGSSGANVLTF | TGTGCCAGCAGCTTCTTACAGGGGAGCTCTGGGGCCAACGTCCTGACTTTC
16 | TRBJ2-2 | TRBV28 | . | . | CASSPSAGANTGELFF | TGTGCCAGCAGTCCGTCTGCCGGAGCGAACACCGGGGAGCTGTTTTTT
14 | TRBJ1-2 | TRBV30 | . | . | CAWSVLGSLYGYTF | TGTGCCTGGAGTGTACTCGGGAGTCTCTATGGCTACACCTTC
14 | TRBJ2-7 | TRBV4-1 | . | TRBD2 | CASSQVTGLDEQYF | TGCGCCAGCAGCCAAGTAACCGGACTAGACGAGCAGTACTTC
14 | TRBJ1-2 | TRBV7-8 | few | . | CASSLGEGTYGYTF | TGTGCCAGCAGCTTAGGCGAGGGGACTTATGGCTACACCTTC
13 | TRBJ1-2 | TRBV12-5 | . | . | CASGWDGNYGYTF | TGTGCTAGTGGTTGGGACGGGAACTATGGCTACACCTTC
11 | TRBJ2-1 | TRBV7-9 | . | . | CASSLDNEQFF | TGTGCCAGCAGCTTAGACAATGAGCAGTTCTTC
13 | TRBJ2-1 | TRBV7-3 | . | . | CASSLMGRTEQFF | TGTGCCAGCAGCTTAATGGGTCGGACCGAGCAGTTCTTC
13 | TRBJ1-1 | TRBV5-1 | . | . | CASSLGGGTEAFF | TGCGCCAGCAGCTTGGGGGGAGGCACTGAAGCTTTCTTT
14 | TRBJ1-4 | TRBV27 | . | . | CASSFTATNEKLFF | TGTGCCAGCAGTTTTACGGCAACTAATGAAAAACTGTTTTTT
17 | TRBJ2-7 | TRBV13 | . | TRBD1 | CASSPHPRTGGTPQQYF | TGTGCCAGCAGCCCCCACCCTCGGACAGGGGGTACCCCTCAGCAGTACTTC
15 | TRBJ2-5 | TRBV29-1 | . | TRBD2 | CSVPRTSGRWETQYF | TGCAGCGTTCCCCGGACTAGCGGGAGATGGGAGACCCAGTACTTC
15 | TRBJ1-1 | TRBV5-5 | once | . | CASSPRLRFGLEAFF | TGTGCCAGCAGCCCACGGTTGAGGTTCGGGCTTGAAGCTTTCTTT
15 | TRBJ2-2 | TRBV6-6 | . | . | CASTQRGLAPWELFF | TGTGCCAGCACTCAGAGAGGTCTAGCGCCCTGGGAGCTGTTTTTT
14 | TRBJ1-1 | TRBV7-9 | . | . | CASSPLGGNTEAFF | TGTGCCAGCAGCCCCCTTGGGGGGAACACTGAAGCTTTCTTT
17 | TRBJ2-2 | TRBV5-1 | . | TRBD2 | CASSSIAGGLNTGELFF | TGCGCCAGCAGCTCTATAGCGGGAGGGCTCAACACCGGGGAGCTGTTTTTT
12 | TRBJ1-5 | TRBV19 | . | . | CASSIGTLPQHF | TGTGCCAGTAGTATAGGAACGCTACCCCAGCATTTT
13 | TRBJ2-1 | TRBV28 | . | . | CASSPLVQDEQFF | TGTGCCAGCAGTCCACTAGTACAGGATGAGCAGTTCTTC
15 | TRBJ2-1 | TRBV5-6 | . | TRBD2 | CASSRTSGSYNEQFF | TGTGCCAGCAGCAGGACTAGCGGCTCCTACAATGAGCAGTTCTTC
13 | TRBJ2-3 | TRBV27 | . | . | CASSSGMGDTQYF | TGTGCCAGCAGTTCAGGAATGGGAGATACGCAGTATTTT
14 | TRBJ2-1 | TRBV2 | . | . | CASSVGKDYNEQFF | TGTGCCAGCAGTGTAGGGAAGGATTACAATGAGCAGTTCTTC
14 | TRBJ1-1 | TRBV10-3 | . | TRBD1 | CAISVNRGDTEAFF | TGTGCCATCAGTGTGAACAGGGGTGACACTGAAGCTTTCTTT
15 | TRBJ2-2 | TRBV7-6 | . | . | CASSGLQGLNGELFF | TGTGCCAGCAGCGGCCTCCAGGGGCTCAACGGGGAGCTGTTTTTT
18 | TRBJ2-3 | TRBV5-6 | . | TRBD2 | CASSLPSGGAGLTNTQYF | TGTGCCAGCAGCTTGCCTAGCGGGGGGGCCGGTTTAACAAATACGCAGTATTTT
15 | TRBJ1-1 | TRBV6-5 | . | . | CASSYSTTVNTEAFF | TGTGCCAGCAGTTACTCGACTACGGTGAACACTGAAGCTTTCTTT
12 | TRBJ1-5 | TRBV19 | . | . | CASRDSNQPQHF | TGTGCCAGTAGAGATAGCAATCAGCCCCAGCATTTT
15 | TRBJ2-2 | TRBV5-1 | . | . | CASSLYGQSTGELFF | TGCGCCAGCAGCCTGTACGGACAGTCCACCGGGGAGCTGTTTTTT